Each of the 29 T cell receptor beta chains below was sequenced from the same sample in a study of CD8+ T cells in alopecia areata. As the sequencing template, cDNA was produced by extracting RNA and reverse transcribing it. Profiled with immunoSEQ multiplex PCR; TCRdb holds only in-frame clones, not every one. The sample holds 110,000 to 150,000 clones, 40% to 55% seen once. The sequenced sample was CD4+ T cells sorted from blood, obtained at week 0. These receptor sequences come from a human donor with alopecia areata.

The sample holds a few counts of this clone. The gene calls are TRBV4-3 and TRBJ2-5; 8 bases map to TRBD2. The CDR3 has 15 residues. V gave up 0 bases and J gave up 8 bases; unmatched junction bases: 8. Germline assignment: CDR1 LGHNA and CDR2 YSLEER. The CDR3, as DNA: TGCGCCAGCAGCCAAGATCTTACGGGAGGGCCAACCCAGTACTTC. Encoded protein: CASSQDLTGGPTQYF.

This clone has only one observation. The chain recombines TRBV29-1 with TRBJ2-5, with D tentatively TRBD1 (6 bases). Germline assignment: CDR1 SQVTM and CDR2 ANQGSEA. CDR3 length: 13 amino acids. Trimming removed 3 bases from V and 5 bases from J, with 13 bases in between. This chain's CDR3 is CSVEAGDRETQYF. The CDR3 coding sequence is TGCAGCGTTGAGGCAGGGGATAGGGAGACCCAGTACTTC.

The chain has TRBV5-1 and TRBJ2-2, with TRBD2 as a possible D gene (5 bases). V gave up 0 bases and J gave up 4 bases, with 10 bases separating them. CDR1 SGHRS and CDR2 YFSETQ come from the germline V gene. This CDR3 is 15 amino acids long. This CDR3 reads CASSLVTSGTGELFF. CDR3 coding DNA: TGCGCCAGCAGCTTGGTTACTAGTGGCACCGGGGAGCTGTTTTTT.

The chain joins TRBV5-1 to TRBJ2-1; D remains ambiguous. This CDR3 spans 14 amino acids. Trimming stripped 0 bases from V and 6 bases from J, with 10 bases between. The germline V gene has CDR1 SGHRS and CDR2 YFSETQ. The CDR3: CASSLVLLGNEQFF. CDR3 in DNA: TGCGCCAGCAGCTTGGTTTTGCTGGGCAATGAGCAGTTCTTC.

Many counts were recorded for this clone. The chain combines TRBV7-2 with TRBJ2-3; no clear D gene. Trimming left V 1 base short and J 11 bases short, with 7 bases between. From germline, CDR1 is SGHTA and CDR2 FQGNSA. This CDR3 contains 11 residues. CDR3 residues: CASSLEWKQYF. DNA for the CDR3: TGTGCCAGCAGCTTAGAGTGGAAGCAGTATTTT.

The chain carries TRBV4-2 and TRBJ2-7; maybe TRBD1 (6 bases). Trimming stripped 5 bases from V and 5 bases from J, with 13 bases between. CDR1 LGHNA and CDR2 YNFKEQ come from the germline V gene. The CDR3 sequence is 13 residues long. The DNA for the CDR3 is TGTGCCAGCAGCAGCTCTCAGGGGCACGAGCAGTACTTC. Its translation: CASSSSQGHEQYF.

This chain joins TRBV27 and TRBJ1-5, with TRBD1 matching over 10 bases. Per the germline V gene, CDR1 is MNHEY and CDR2 is SMNVEV (reference sequence). The V gene end was trimmed by 0 bases and the J gene end by 1 base; junction bases not matched to a gene: 3. The CDR3 extends over 17 amino acids. The CDR3 DNA sequence: TGTGCCAGCAGTTTATCCGGGACAGGGGTGAGCAATCAGCCCCAGCATTTT. Its protein is CASSLSGTGVSNQPQHF.

This clone was observed a few times. The rearrangement joins TRBV11-2 to TRBJ1-1; D call uncertain. V was clipped by 5 bases and J by 6 bases, with 25 bases between them. The V gene's germline CDR1 is SGHAT and CDR2 FQNNGV. The CDR3 has 17 residues. The CDR3 DNA sequence: TGTGCCAGCAGCCCCAACTGGGTCAGGCGCGGGTCGGCTGAAGCTTTCTTT. As protein: CASSPNWVRRGSAEAFF.

V gene TRBV9 combines with J gene TRBJ1-2, with TRBD1 matching over 8 bases. The germline V gene encodes CDR1 SGDLS and CDR2 YYNGEE. The CDR3 is 15 amino acids. Trimming at V came to 4 bases and at J to 4 bases, leaving 9 bases not matched to a gene. The CDR3 sequence is CASSSYRGYGYGYTF. Here the CDR3 DNA reads TGTGCCAGCAGCTCATACAGGGGGTACGGCTATGGCTACACCTTC.

This clone was seen a handful of times. This chain connects TRBV15 to TRBJ2-2; D ambiguous. The CDR3 loop spans 13 amino acids. In germline, CDR1 is LNHNV, CDR2 YYDKDF (reference sequence). V was shortened by 3 bases and J by 7 bases, with 9 bases between the two germline ends. Here the CDR3 reads CATSSLGLGELFF. CDR3 bases: TGTGCCACCAGCAGCCTAGGTCTCGGGGAGCTGTTTTTT.

This clone was picked up a small number of times. The V gene is TRBV21-1, the J gene TRBJ1-5. TRBV21-1 is given as a pseudogene. CDR3 length equals 13 residues. CDR3 bases: TGTGCCAGCAGCAACGGAGGAGCTCAGCCCCAGCATTTT. Translating gives CASSNGGAQPQHF.

The chain is built from TRBV7-2 and TRBJ2-3, with D hard to call. This CDR3 is built from 15 residues. V dropped 3 bases and J dropped 7 bases, with 17 bases sitting between them. CDR1 is SGHTA, CDR2 FQGNSA, per germline. CDR3 amino acids: CASSFQVAAQNTQYF. The CDR3 DNA is TGTGCCAGCAGCTTCCAAGTAGCCGCACAGAATACGCAGTATTTT.

The genes are TRBV15 and TRBJ1-1; perhaps TRBD1 as D (5 bases). CDR3 length equals 15 residues. The V end was cut by 1 base, the J end by 10 bases, with 19 bases between. Germline values: CDR1 LNHNV, CDR2 YYDKDF (reference sequence). CDR3 protein: CATSRGDGVLIGAFF. CDR3 bases: TGTGCCACCAGCAGAGGGGACGGAGTCTTGATTGGAGCTTTCTTT.

This clone was seen more than once but under ten times. The chain joins TRBV4-1 to TRBJ1-4, with no clear D. Trimming pared 4 bases from V and 5 bases from J, leaving 17 bases between. The length of the CDR3 is 16 residues. Looked up from germline, CDR1 is MGHRA and CDR2 is YSYEKL. CDR3 residues: CASSLPNPGLNEKLFF. CDR3 in DNA: TGCGCCAGCAGCCTCCCCAATCCGGGCTTGAATGAAAAACTGTTTTTT.

The rearrangement joins TRBV7-2 to TRBJ2-1, with unresolved D. Deletions cut 0 bases from V and 8 bases from J, with 8 bases between. The length of the CDR3 is 13 residues. Germline V CDR1 and CDR2: SGHTA, FQGNSA. CDR3 protein: CASSLALGYEQFF. CDR3 nucleotides: TGTGCCAGCAGCTTAGCGCTCGGGTATGAGCAGTTCTTC.

V and J are TRBV5-1 and TRBJ2-6; D remains unclear. Germline CDR1 is SGHRS and CDR2 is YFSETQ. The CDR3 consists of 20 residues. V gave up 0 bases and J gave up 0 bases, with 19 bases separating them. For the CDR3, the DNA is TGCGCCAGCAGCTTGGCCACAGCAATACTGGCCCTCTCTGGGGCCAACGTCCTGACTTTC. It specifies CASSLATAILALSGANVLTF.

The V and J genes are TRBV6-5 and TRBJ1-5, with 7 bases identical to TRBD1. Germline V gene data show CDR1 as MNHEY and CDR2 as SVGAGI. The CDR3 is 14 amino acids. The J segment lost 3 bases and the V segment lost 6 bases, leaving 5 bases of the junction unmatched. The DNA for the CDR3 is TGTGCCAGCAGCCGTGACAGGGACAATCAGCCCCAGCATTTT. The encoded protein is CASSRDRDNQPQHF.

V and J are TRBV6-1 and TRBJ1-1; D ambiguous. CDR1 and CDR2 (germline): MNHNS, SASEGT. V lost 6 bases, J lost 1 base, and 9 bases lay in between. The CDR3 runs 13 residues. CDR3 sequence reads: CASRATRNTEAFF. CDR3 coding DNA: TGTGCCAGCAGAGCAACAAGGAACACTGAAGCTTTCTTT.

This clone was found once. J is TRBJ2-7 and V is TRBV29-1; possibly TRBD1 for D (5 bases). The CDR3 spans 13 residues. Trimming removed 1 base from V and 3 bases from J, with 10 bases in between. Per germline, CDR1 SQVTM and CDR2 ANQGSEA. CDR3: CSVEVNQGYEQYF. The CDR3 DNA reads as TGCAGCGTTGAAGTTAACCAGGGCTACGAGCAGTACTTC.

This clone has just a few counts. The rearrangement links TRBV29-1 to TRBJ2-5; D might be TRBD2 (5 bases). V lost 7 bases and J lost 4, with 19 bases in between. Germline V gene sequence: CDR1 SQVTM, CDR2 ANQGSEA. The length of the CDR3 is 14 residues. The CDR3 here is CSAQLVGGGETQYF. The CDR3 DNA reads TGCAGCGCCCAACTAGTAGGAGGTGGAGAGACCCAGTACTTC. The variable domain in full, completed from reference TRBV29-1 and TRBJ2-5, reads SAVISQKPSRDICQRGTSLTIQCQVDSQVTMMFWYRQQPGQSLTLIATANQGSEATYESGFVIDKFPISRPNLTFSTLTVSNMSPEDSSIYLCSAQLVGGGETQYFGPGTRLLVL.

This chain uses TRBV7-2 with TRBJ2-5; D perhaps matches TRBD2 (7 bases). Germline V lookup: CDR1 SGHTA, CDR2 FQGNSA. This CDR3 is built from 14 residues. Trimming removed 5 bases at V and 7 bases at J, with 17 bases between. CDR3 sequence: CASSPGGGGATQYF. The CDR3 DNA reads TGTGCCAGCAGCCCTGGGGGAGGGGGGGCGACCCAGTACTTC.

The chain employs TRBV27 and TRBJ1-2, with D maybe TRBD1 (6 bases). The germline V gene encodes CDR1 MNHEY and CDR2 SMNVEV (reference sequence). V lost 4 bases and J 5 bases, leaving 14 bases between the germline ends. The CDR3 extends over 14 amino acids. The CDR3 protein is CASSSATGGYGYTF. CDR3 nucleotide sequence: TGTGCCAGCAGTTCCGCGACAGGAGGGTATGGCTACACCTTC.

V and J are TRBV28 and TRBJ2-7; no clear D gene. The CDR3 has 12 amino acids. V was cut by 5 bases and J by 3 bases, with 8 bases left in between. Per germline, CDR1 MDHEN and CDR2 SYDVKM. The CDR3 DNA sequence: TGTGCCAGCAGTCCCCTCAGCTACGAGCAGTACTTC. It specifies CASSPLSYEQYF.

The J gene is TRBJ2-6, the V gene TRBV4-1; D is perhaps TRBD1 (6 bases). The CDR3 extends over 16 amino acids. The germline V and J ends were trimmed by 4 bases and 0 bases, with 10 bases remaining between them. CDR1 and CDR2 (germline): MGHRA, YSYEKL. The CDR3 coding sequence is TGCGCCAGCAGCCGACGAGGGGGCTCTGGGGCCAACGTCCTGACTTTC. It translates to CASSRRGGSGANVLTF.

The chain links TRBV18 to TRBJ2-3, with 8 nucleotides matching TRBD2. This CDR3 has 15 amino acids. The trim removed 2 bases at V and 3 bases at J, leaving 4 bases unmatched. Germline V gene data show CDR1 as KGHSH and CDR2 as LQKENI. CDR3 nucleotide sequence: TGTGCCAGCTCACCAACGGGAGGGAGGACAGATACGCAGTATTTT. Translation gives CASSPTGGRTDTQYF. Variable domain in full (rest from reference TRBV18 and TRBJ2-3): NAGVMQNPRHLVRRRGQEARLRCSPMKGHSHVYWYRQLPEEGLKFMVYLQKENIIDESGMPKERFSAEFPKEGPSILRIQQVVRGDSAAYFCASSPTGGRTDTQYFGPGTRLTVL.

The V gene is TRBV7-3, the J gene TRBJ2-7; D might be TRBD2 (5 bases). Germline CDR1 and CDR2: SGHTA and FQGTGA. CDR3 size: 15 residues. V was pared by 1 base and J by 4 bases, with 14 bases between. The CDR3 sequence is CASSLSLALSYEQYF. CDR3 DNA: TGTGCCAGCAGCTTAAGTCTAGCATTGAGTTACGAGCAGTACTTC.

The rearrangement joins TRBV29-1 to TRBJ2-5, with TRBD1 matching 7 bases. The CDR3 runs to 14 residues. Unmatched junction bases numbered 9, after V lost 4 bases and J lost 4 bases. Germline lookup yields CDR1 SQVTM and CDR2 ANQGSEA. Written as DNA, the CDR3 is TGCAGCGTTGCAGTAAACAGGGGTGGAGAGACCCAGTACTTC. Residues: CSVAVNRGGETQYF. The complete variable domain, with remaining parts taken from reference TRBV29-1 and TRBJ2-5, reads SAVISQKPSRDICQRGTSLTIQCQVDSQVTMMFWYRQQPGQSLTLIATANQGSEATYESGFVIDKFPISRPNLTFSTLTVSNMSPEDSSIYLCSVAVNRGGETQYFGPGTRLLVL.

This chain connects TRBV4-1 to TRBJ2-4; tentative D call: TRBD2 (6 bases). This CDR3 has 15 residues. The germline V gene has CDR1 MGHRA and CDR2 YSYEKL. V was clipped by 4 bases and J by 8 bases, with 18 bases between them. The CDR3, as DNA: TGCGCCAGCAGCCGGGGGGACGTCACTCCGGACATTCAGTACTTC. Its protein is CASSRGDVTPDIQYF.

This clone was detected ten times or more. The chain couples TRBV7-2 to TRBJ2-7, with D maybe TRBD1 (5 bases). The CDR3 spans 13 residues. The germline CDR1 and CDR2 sequences are SGHTA and FQGNSA. Trimming stripped 4 bases from V and 6 bases from J, with 13 bases between. CDR3 in DNA: TGTGCCAGCAGCTACGCCCAGGGATCCGAGCAGTACTTC. The encoded protein is CASSYAQGSEQYF.